This passage covers 30 T cell receptor beta chains from one sample sequenced in a study of cytomegalovirus exposure and HLA in healthy donors. The PCR made use of 60 Vbeta and 13 Jbeta primers. The table came from immunoSEQ multiplex PCR; TCRdb's copy has only in-frame clones and leaves some out. The repertoire holds 150,000 to 200,000 clones, with about four fifths as singletons. Sequencing was carried out using PBMCs. The receptor source for this set is a man between 25 and 39 years old in good health and CMV-seropositive.

J is TRBJ2-3 and V is TRBV4-1; TRBD2 aligns across 11 bases. Germline V gene sequence: CDR1 MGHRA, CDR2 YSYEKL. This CDR3 has 18 amino acids. With V trimmed by 7 bases and J by 2 bases, 14 bases remained unmatched. Here the CDR3 reads CASTRGLAGGQYTDTQYF. CDR3 nucleotide sequence: TGCGCCAGCACCCGTGGGCTAGCGGGAGGCCAATACACAGATACGCAGTATTTT.

The sample holds a few counts of this clone. The rearrangement uses TRBV6-6 and TRBJ1-5; TRBD1 matches 8 bases. The CDR3 is 14 residues long. V was clipped by 5 bases and J by 3 bases; unmatched bases: 3. Germline assignment: CDR1 MNHNY and CDR2 SVGAGI (reference sequence). The DNA of the CDR3 is TGTGCCAGCAGTCAGGGGGCTGACAATCAGCCCCAGCATTTT. Amino acid sequence: CASSQGADNQPQHF.

The V gene is TRBV4-1, the J gene TRBJ2-3, with 10 nucleotides matching TRBD1. There are 16 residues in the CDR3. Trimming at V came to 2 bases and at J to 4 bases, leaving 6 bases not matched to a gene. Per germline, CDR1 MGHRA and CDR2 YSYEKL. The DNA of the CDR3 is TGCGCCAGCAGCCAACCCGGGACAGGGGTACCAGATACGCAGTATTTT. Encoded protein: CASSQPGTGVPDTQYF.

The genes are TRBV5-6 and TRBJ1-2; the D gene is possibly TRBD1 (6 bases). Trimming shortened V by 0 bases and J by 4 bases, and 10 bases separated the two germline ends. This CDR3 has 14 residues. Germline V lookup: CDR1 SGHDT, CDR2 YYEEEE. CDR3 amino acids: CASSLVSRGYGYTF. The CDR3 DNA is TGTGCCAGCAGCTTGGTGTCCAGGGGCTATGGCTACACCTTC.

The V and J genes are TRBV6-5 and TRBJ1-2, with D possibly being TRBD1 (5 bases). Trimming left V 6 bases short and J 2 bases short, with 10 bases between. This CDR3 region has 13 residues. Per germline, CDR1 MNHEY and CDR2 SVGAGI. CDR3 DNA sequence: TGTGCCAGCAGCTTGACAGAGAACTATGGCTACACCTTC. Its protein is CASSLTENYGYTF.

The chain carries TRBV7-9 and TRBJ1-1, with 8 positions matching TRBD1. Germline CDR1 and CDR2: SEHNR and FQNEAQ (reference sequence). This CDR3 is built from 15 residues. V lost 4 bases to trimming and J lost 0 bases; unmatched junction nucleotides: 4. In DNA, the CDR3 is TGTGCCAGCAGCTCCCCAGGGGGCCTGAACACTGAAGCTTTCTTT. This encodes CASSSPGGLNTEAFF.

The chain has TRBV27 and TRBJ1-4; D not certain. In germline, CDR1 is MNHEY, CDR2 SMNVEV (reference sequence). The CDR3 is 15 amino acids. V lost 0 bases and J 0 bases, leaving 5 bases between the germline ends. In DNA, the CDR3 is TGTGCCAGCAGTTTATCCGGTGCAACTAATGAAAAACTGTTTTTT. Translation gives CASSLSGATNEKLFF.

The chain recombines TRBV7-9 with TRBJ1-4; no definite D call. V was trimmed by 3 bases and J by 0 bases, leaving 11 bases between them. Germline V gene data show CDR1 as SEHNR and CDR2 as FQNEAQ (reference sequence). The CDR3 extends over 16 amino acids. The CDR3 DNA reads as TGTGCCAGCAGCTTTACCACAGCAGCAACTAATGAAAAACTGTTTTTT. Translated, it gives CASSFTTAATNEKLFF.

The chain is built from TRBV19 and TRBJ2-2; maybe TRBD2 (5 bases). This CDR3 spans 15 amino acids. Germline V gene data show CDR1 as LNHDA and CDR2 as SQIVND (reference sequence). V was trimmed by 3 bases and J by 4 bases, leaving 12 bases between them. CDR3 loop: CASSMSGRGTGELFF. The CDR3 bases are TGTGCCAGTAGTATGAGCGGTCGAGGCACCGGGGAGCTGTTTTTT.

The chain has TRBV4-2 and TRBJ1-1, with TRBD1 as a possible D gene (5 bases). Germline CDR1 LGHNA, CDR2 YNFKEQ. Trimming removed 4 bases from V and 3 bases from J, with 12 bases in between. The CDR3 length is 14 residues. CDR3 nucleotide sequence: TGTGCCAGCAGCCGAAGGGGAAGGGACACTGAAGCTTTCTTT. This gives the protein CASSRRGRDTEAFF.

The rearrangement links TRBV7-9 to TRBJ2-7, with 7 bases aligning to TRBD1. CDR1 is SEHNR and CDR2 is FQNEAQ in the germline V gene (reference sequence). V shed 1 base, J shed 8 bases, and the junction held 8 bases outside the gene matches. This CDR3 is built from 14 residues. The CDR3 nucleotides read TGTGCCAGCAGCTTAGAGCTAGGGGGCATTAAGCAGTACTTC. Translated: CASSLELGGIKQYF.

V and J are TRBV6-1 and TRBJ2-3, with D possibly matching TRBD2 (5 bases). The CDR3 runs 15 residues. Germline loops: CDR1 MNHNS, CDR2 SASEGT. V was cut by 2 bases and J by 2 bases, with 11 bases left in between. This CDR3 reads CASSERVDSTDTQYF. DNA for the CDR3: TGTGCCAGCAGTGAACGGGTGGACTCCACAGATACGCAGTATTTT.

The chain couples TRBV27 to TRBJ2-1; 9 bases line up with TRBD2. The CDR3 contains 17 residues. CDR1 MNHEY and CDR2 SMNVEV come from the germline V gene (reference sequence). J gave up 3 bases and V 2 bases, and 8 bases lay outside the gene matches. DNA for the CDR3: TGTGCCAGCAGTTTAAGGGTAGCGGGAGCTATCTACAATGAGCAGTTCTTC. It codes for CASSLRVAGAIYNEQFF.

This clone occurred a few times. This chain connects TRBV5-6 to TRBJ1-1, with 7 bases that match TRBD1. This CDR3 spans 16 amino acids. With 4 bases clipped from V and 4 bases from J, the junction kept 13 bases outside the gene matches. Germline CDR1 and CDR2: SGHDT and YYEEEE. The CDR3 region is CASSPGGTARGTEAFF. CDR3 DNA sequence: TGTGCCAGCAGCCCCGGAGGGACAGCTCGGGGCACTGAAGCTTTCTTT.

The genes are TRBV5-1 and TRBJ2-2, with D perhaps TRBD1 (5 bases). This CDR3 spans 16 amino acids. Germline CDR1 SGHRS, CDR2 YFSETQ. Trimming took 4 bases from V and 0 from J, leaving 13 bases between them. This CDR3 reads CASSVGQGPNTGELFF. The CDR3 region has the DNA TGCGCCAGCAGCGTCGGACAAGGACCGAACACCGGGGAGCTGTTTTTT.

The V call is TRBV18, the J call TRBJ1-1; D not certain. The V gene lost 1 base and the J gene lost 5 bases, with 17 bases spanning the gap. The length of the CDR3 is 16 residues. Germline V lookup: CDR1 KGHSH, CDR2 LQKENI. Here the CDR3 reads CASSPRAGLGGTEAFF. CDR3 DNA: TGTGCCAGCTCACCACGCGCCGGACTAGGTGGAACTGAAGCTTTCTTT.

The chain employs TRBV28 and TRBJ2-7, with 10 bases matching TRBD2. This CDR3 has 15 amino acids. Germline V gene lookup returns CDR1 MDHEN and CDR2 SYDVKM. With 5 bases clipped from V and 4 bases from J, the junction kept 8 bases outside the gene matches. This chain's CDR3 is CASSPRKAGGYEQYF. In DNA, the CDR3 is TGTGCCAGCAGTCCAAGAAAAGCGGGAGGGTACGAGCAGTACTTC.

This sequence joins TRBV7-2 and TRBJ2-1; possible D gene TRBD2, 7 bases. Trimming shortened V by 1 base and J by 2 bases, and 15 bases separated the two germline ends. CDR1 and CDR2 (germline): SGHTA, FQGNSA. The CDR3 totals 17 residues. CDR3 sequence: CASSLVGAGAAYNEQFF. The CDR3 DNA reads TGTGCCAGCAGCTTAGTGGGCGCGGGGGCCGCCTACAATGAGCAGTTCTTC. The complete variable domain, with remaining parts taken from reference TRBV7-2 and TRBJ2-1, reads GAGVSQSPSNKVTEKGKDVELRCDPISGHTALYWYRQSLGQGLEFLIYFQGNSAPDKSGLPSDRFSAERTGGSVSTLTIQRTQQEDSAVYLCASSLVGAGAAYNEQFFGPGTRLTVL.

The chain has TRBV5-1 and TRBJ2-5, with 7 bases that match TRBD1. The V and J ends lost 2 bases and 0 bases, in that order; junction bases with no gene match: 4. Germline-derived CDR1 and CDR2 are SGHRS and YFSETQ. This CDR3 spans 15 amino acids. The CDR3 here is CASSFSDRNQETQYF. In DNA form, the CDR3 reads TGCGCCAGCAGCTTTTCGGACAGGAACCAAGAGACCCAGTACTTC.

This chain links TRBV7-9 with TRBJ2-7; 7 bases are a match to TRBD1. The J segment lost 0 bases and the V segment lost 5 bases, leaving 7 bases of the junction unmatched. This CDR3 contains 15 residues. Germline V gene data show CDR1 as SEHNR and CDR2 as FQNEAQ (reference sequence). This CDR3 reads CASSGRQGYSYEQYF. The CDR3 bases are TGTGCCAGCAGCGGACGACAGGGATACTCCTACGAGCAGTACTTC.

The gene calls are TRBV7-9 and TRBJ1-2; no clear D. The length of the CDR3 is 11 residues. V gave up 10 bases and J gave up 2 bases, with 8 bases separating them. Germline CDR1 SEHNR, CDR2 FQNEAQ (reference sequence). The CDR3 DNA is TGTGCCACCCCCGCGAACTATGGCTACACCTTC. Its translation is CATPANYGYTF. Filled out from reference TRBV7-9 and TRBJ1-2, the complete variable domain reads DTGVSQNPRHKITKRGQNVTFRCDPISEHNRLYWYRQTLGQGPEFLTYFQNEAQLEKSRLLSDRFSAERPKGSFSTLEIQRTEQGDSAMYLCATPANYGYTFGSGTRLTVV.

The rearrangement links TRBV4-3 to TRBJ1-4; TRBD1 matches at 9 bases. Germline lookup yields CDR1 LGHNA and CDR2 YSLEER. The CDR3 is 18 residues long. The J segment lost 8 bases and the V segment lost 0 bases, leaving 13 bases of the junction unmatched. The CDR3 sequence: CASSQDPEGQGRWEKLFF. CDR3 DNA: TGCGCCAGCAGCCAAGACCCTGAAGGACAGGGGCGGTGGGAAAAACTGTTTTTT.

This chain uses TRBV7-2 with TRBJ2-1; 8 nucleotides align to TRBD2. V lost 3 bases to trimming and J lost 8 bases; unmatched junction nucleotides: 9. Germline CDR1 and CDR2: SGHTA and FQGNSA. CDR3 length: 15 amino acids. The CDR3 spells CASSLNPGGLYEQFF. The CDR3, as DNA: TGTGCCAGCAGCTTGAATCCGGGGGGGCTCTATGAGCAGTTCTTC. Full variable domain (rest looked up from reference TRBV7-2 and TRBJ2-1): GAGVSQSPSNKVTEKGKDVELRCDPISGHTALYWYRQSLGQGLEFLIYFQGNSAPDKSGLPSDRFSAERTGGSVSTLTIQRTQQEDSAVYLCASSLNPGGLYEQFFGPGTRLTVL.

The V and J genes are TRBV7-8 and TRBJ1-1, with 9 bases matching TRBD1. The trim removed 4 bases at V and 11 bases at J, leaving 11 bases unmatched. CDR3 length: 14 residues. Germline assignment: CDR1 SGHVS and CDR2 FQNEAQ. In DNA, the CDR3 is TGTGCCAGCAGCTCTAACACAGGGGGCGAGTTTGCTTTCTTT. The encoded protein is CASSSNTGGEFAFF. The complete variable domain, with remaining parts taken from reference TRBV7-8 and TRBJ1-1, reads GAGVSQSPRYKVAKRGQDVALRCDPISGHVSLFWYQQALGQGPEFLTYFQNEAQLDKSGLPSDRFFAERPEGSVSTLKIQRTQQEDSAVYLCASSSNTGGEFAFFGQGTRLTVV.

The CDR3 protein is CASSSPGKAEAFF. The CDR3 DNA sequence: TGTGCCAGCAGTTCCCCGGGGAAGGCTGAAGCTTTCTTT. This chain uses TRBV27 with TRBJ1-1, with D unclear. V was pared by 4 bases and J by 6 bases, with 12 bases between. Germline assignment: CDR1 MNHEY and CDR2 SMNVEV (reference sequence). This CDR3 spans 13 amino acids.

The chain joins TRBV7-2 to TRBJ2-2; 10 bases line up with TRBD1. The CDR3 totals 14 residues. The V segment lost 7 bases and the J segment 6 bases; nucleotides outside the gene matches: 5. The germline gives CDR1 SGHTA, CDR2 FQGNSA. The CDR3 coding sequence is TGTGCCAGCAAAGGACAGGGGGAGGCCGGGGAGCTGTTTTTT. Translation: CASKGQGEAGELFF.

CDR3 DNA sequence: TGTGCCAGCAGCTTTGGGGGGGGACAGGGAAGCTACAATGAGCAGTTCTTC. Translated: CASSFGGGQGSYNEQFF. The chain links TRBV7-2 to TRBJ2-1; 9 bases fit TRBD1. The CDR3 has 17 residues. Trimming removed 3 bases from V and 3 bases from J; junction bases left unmatched: 9. Germline V gene sequence: CDR1 SGHTA, CDR2 FQGNSA.

The chain joins TRBV5-6 to TRBJ1-2; 7 bases are a match to TRBD1. From germline, CDR1 is SGHDT and CDR2 YYEEEE. The CDR3 runs to 18 residues. V was pared by 4 bases and J by 0 bases, with 15 bases of the junction left unmatched. The CDR3 is CASSPGTAIPSANYGYTF. DNA for the CDR3: TGTGCCAGCAGCCCGGGGACAGCAATCCCATCAGCTAACTATGGCTACACCTTC.

The J gene is TRBJ1-3, the V gene TRBV6-1; D not resolved. Trimming removed 6 bases from V and 0 bases from J, with 6 bases in between. CDR1 and CDR2 (germline): MNHNS, SASEGT. The CDR3 runs to 13 residues. The CDR3 nucleotides read TGTGCCAGCAGACAAAGCTCTGGAAACACCATATATTTT. Amino acids: CASRQSSGNTIYF.

The chain is built from TRBV11-3 and TRBJ2-2; 9 bases map to TRBD1. Germline assignment: CDR1 SGHNT and CDR2 YENEEA. Trimming at V came to 4 bases and at J to 5 bases, leaving 8 bases not matched to a gene. The CDR3 has 16 amino acids. For the CDR3, the DNA is TGTGCCAGCAGCTACCCGGGACAGGGTCGAACCGGGGAGCTGTTTTTT. Amino acid sequence: CASSYPGQGRTGELFF.